This paragraph reports one T cell receptor beta chain. Individuals aged roughly 18 to 95 years were recruited from approximately 24 US areas. Allocation to cohorts depended on clinical history reported by the participants. Authors' data handling: Quantification of nucleated cells was approximated via reference gene primer amplification. Repertoires were generated with immunoSEQ multiplex PCR, while TCRdb's copy carries only in-frame clones and drops some. For V, J and clone size, that table is used; D and trimming come from the DNA. The sample contains some 170,000 clones, more than 85% of which appear only once. This sample stems from a study of blood T cell repertoires in COVID-19. Study in general: Acute-phase and convalescent COVID-19 samples originated in the United States, Italy and Spain.

From germline, CDR1 is MNHNS and CDR2 SASEGT. Trimming removed 2 bases from V and 4 bases from J, with 18 bases in between. This CDR3 comprises 17 residues. The clonotype comes from a human donor with acute COVID-19. The donor label of this sample is uncertain. The sample comprised PBMCs or T cells enriched from blood (not recorded which). This rearrangement joins TRBV6-1 to TRBJ1-5, with D possibly TRBD1 on 5 matching bases. CDR3 sequence: CASSELRFGAGNQPQHF. The CDR3 DNA follows: TGTGCCAGCAGTGAACTCCGCTTTGGGGCGGGGAATCAGCCCCAGCATTTT.